This T cell receptor beta chain appears in the sequencing data of a study of T-cell reconstitution after alpha-beta-depleted transplantation in children. This clonotype came up many times. The antigen remains undetermined. Study-level points and caveats: Surviving recipient T cells and thymic progenitors produced the high day-60 TCRbeta diversity seen in some patients. Where alpha-beta T cells came from about two months after transplant was reportedly several hundred expanded graft clones.

Preparation of the TCRbeta library used unique molecular identifiers. TCRdb reprocessed the PCR reads with MiXCR, giving one entry per CDR3 protein. The sample consists of roughly 240,000 distinct CDR3 sequences, roughly 8% of them appearing once. The sequence was collected from a male patient between 5 and 17 years old who had a stem cell transplant for acute lymphoblastic leukemia, so the T cells may come from the graft donor. Sequencing used PBMCs, mostly from graft donor cells, obtained 180 days after TCRalphabeta/CD19-depleted stem cell transplant.

CDR3 nucleotide sequence: TGTGCCAGCAGCTTAACCAGAGGGAGCAATCAGCCCCAGCATTTT. Translation: CASSLTRGSNQPQHF. The rearrangement joins TRBV7-2 to TRBJ1-5; D unclear. The germline V gene has CDR1 SGHTA and CDR2 FQGNSA. This CDR3 spans 15 amino acids. Trimming cost V 2 bases and J 1 base, with 9 bases left between them.